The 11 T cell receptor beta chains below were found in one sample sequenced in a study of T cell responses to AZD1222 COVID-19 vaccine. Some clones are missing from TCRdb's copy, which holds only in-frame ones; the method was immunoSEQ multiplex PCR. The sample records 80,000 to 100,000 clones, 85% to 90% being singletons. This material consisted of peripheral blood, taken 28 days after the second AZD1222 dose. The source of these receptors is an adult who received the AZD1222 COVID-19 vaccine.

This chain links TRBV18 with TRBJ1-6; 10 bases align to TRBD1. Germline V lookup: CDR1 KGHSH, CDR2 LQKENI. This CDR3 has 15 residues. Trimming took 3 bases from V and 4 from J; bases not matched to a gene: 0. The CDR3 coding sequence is TGTGCCAGCTCACCGGGACAGGGGTATAATTCACCCCTCCACTTT. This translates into CASSPGQGYNSPLHF.

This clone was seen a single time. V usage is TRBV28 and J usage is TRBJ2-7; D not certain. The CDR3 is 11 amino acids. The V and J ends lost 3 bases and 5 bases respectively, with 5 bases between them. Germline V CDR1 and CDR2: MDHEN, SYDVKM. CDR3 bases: TGTGCCAGCAGTTTGTTGGACGAGCAGTACTTC. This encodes CASSLLDEQYF.

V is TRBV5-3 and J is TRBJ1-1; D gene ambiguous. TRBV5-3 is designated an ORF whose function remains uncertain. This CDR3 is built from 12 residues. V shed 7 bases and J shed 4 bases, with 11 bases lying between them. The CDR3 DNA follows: TGTGCCAGATGGGGTGGATGCACTGAAGCTTTCTTT. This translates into CARWGGCTEAFF.

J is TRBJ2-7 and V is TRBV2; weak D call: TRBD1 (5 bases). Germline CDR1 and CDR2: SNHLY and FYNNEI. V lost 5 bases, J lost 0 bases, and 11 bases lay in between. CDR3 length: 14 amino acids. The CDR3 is CASSNRQYSYEQYF. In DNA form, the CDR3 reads TGTGCCAGCAGTAATAGACAGTACTCCTACGAGCAGTACTTC.

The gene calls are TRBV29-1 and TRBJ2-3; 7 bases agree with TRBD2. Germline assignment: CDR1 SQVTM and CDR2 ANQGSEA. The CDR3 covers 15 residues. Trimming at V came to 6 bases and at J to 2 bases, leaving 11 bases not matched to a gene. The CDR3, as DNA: TGCAGCGTGCCTTCTAGCGGACTATCCACAGATACGCAGTATTTT. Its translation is CSVPSSGLSTDTQYF.

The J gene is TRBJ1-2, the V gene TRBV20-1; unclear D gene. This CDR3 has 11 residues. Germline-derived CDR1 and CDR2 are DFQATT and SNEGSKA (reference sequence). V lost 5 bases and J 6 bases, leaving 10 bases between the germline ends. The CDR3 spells CSAQDGHGYTF. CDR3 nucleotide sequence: TGCAGTGCTCAAGACGGCCATGGCTACACCTTC.

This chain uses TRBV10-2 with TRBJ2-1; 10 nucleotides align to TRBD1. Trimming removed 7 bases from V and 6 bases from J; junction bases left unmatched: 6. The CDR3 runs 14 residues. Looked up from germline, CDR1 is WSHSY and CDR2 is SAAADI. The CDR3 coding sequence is TGCGCCAGCACTGGGACAGGGGCTATCAATGAGCAGTTCTTC. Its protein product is CASTGTGAINEQFF.

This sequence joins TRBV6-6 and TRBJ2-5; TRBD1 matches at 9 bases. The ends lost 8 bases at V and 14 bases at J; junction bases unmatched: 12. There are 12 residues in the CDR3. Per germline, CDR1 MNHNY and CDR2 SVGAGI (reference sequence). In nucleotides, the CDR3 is TGTGCCAGCCGCGCCCTCCGGGACAGGGTATACTTC. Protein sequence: CASRALRDRVYF.

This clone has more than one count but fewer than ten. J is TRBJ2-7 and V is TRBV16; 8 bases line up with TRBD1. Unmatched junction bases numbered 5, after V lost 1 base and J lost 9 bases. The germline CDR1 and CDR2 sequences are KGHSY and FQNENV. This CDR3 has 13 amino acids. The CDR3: CASSQYGQGGQYF. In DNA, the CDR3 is TGTGCCAGCAGCCAATATGGACAGGGCGGGCAGTACTTC.

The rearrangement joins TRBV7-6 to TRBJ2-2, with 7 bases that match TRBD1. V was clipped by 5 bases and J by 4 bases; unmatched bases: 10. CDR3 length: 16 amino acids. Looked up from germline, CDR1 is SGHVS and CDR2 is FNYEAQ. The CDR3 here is CASSLHRGSSTGELFF. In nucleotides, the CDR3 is TGTGCCAGCAGCCTACACAGGGGATCGTCCACCGGGGAGCTGTTTTTT.

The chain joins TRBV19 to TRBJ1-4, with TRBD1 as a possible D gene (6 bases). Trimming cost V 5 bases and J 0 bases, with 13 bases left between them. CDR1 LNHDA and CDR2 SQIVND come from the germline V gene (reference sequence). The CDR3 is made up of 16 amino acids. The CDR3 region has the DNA TGTGCCAGTAGTGGATTGGGGGCGGCAACTAATGAAAAACTGTTTTTT. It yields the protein CASSGLGAATNEKLFF.